This passage covers 5 T cell receptor beta chains from one sample sequenced in a study of tumor-infiltrating lymphocytes in primary liver carcinoma. A constant-region primer served to make TCR beta cDNA from about 500 ng total RNA. Construction of TCR beta libraries relied on three successive nested multiplex PCR rounds employing slightly modified ARM-PCR. Researchers ran the first two PCR rounds for roughly 10 cycles each with TRBV1-TRBV30 forward primers and a C-beta reverse primer. TCRdb independently ran MiXCR on the multiplex PCR reads; one entry per CDR3 protein. Of about 100,000 distinct CDR3 sequences listed, about 70% are singletons. For each extraction, RNA and DNA were obtained together from approximately 20-30 mg of unsorted bulk tissue. The sample consisted of liver tumor tissue from sampling region 2. Subset in this sample: tumor region T2, inferior pole. Every receptor here comes from a woman aged 55-75 years with primary liver carcinoma and hepatitis B virus infection.

The chain couples TRBV7-9 to TRBJ1-1; possible D gene TRBD1, 6 bases. The V end lost 4 bases, the J end lost 2 bases, and 11 bases lay between the germline ends. The length of the CDR3 is 14 residues. Germline V lookup: CDR1 SEHNR, CDR2 FQNEAQ (reference sequence). CDR3 loop: CASSWDTTNTEAFF. As DNA, the CDR3 is TGTGCCAGCAGCTGGGACACAACCAACACTGAAGCTTTCTTT. The complete variable domain, with remaining parts taken from reference TRBV7-9 and TRBJ1-1, reads DTGVSQNPRHKITKRGQNVTFRCDPISEHNRLYWYRQTLGQGPEFLTYFQNEAQLEKSRLLSDRFSAERPKGSFSTLEIQRTEQGDSAMYLCASSWDTTNTEAFFGQGTRLTVV.

This clonotype occurred many times. The chain employs TRBV12-3 or TRBV12-4 and TRBJ1-5; the D is unclear. The CDR3 has 14 amino acids. Between the trimmed V and J ends, which lost 2 bases and 0 bases, there was a span of 5 bases. CDR3 residues: CASSLRFSNQPQHF. Written as DNA, the CDR3 is TGTGCCAGCAGTTTAAGATTTAGCAATCAGCCCCAGCATTTT.

About this clonotype: The final CDR3 position lacks the conserved phenylalanine or tryptophan, pointing to a likely read error. The V and J genes are TRBV10-3 and TRBJ2-2, with 10 positions matching TRBD1. After removal of 7 bases from V and 1 base from J, the junction contained 3 bases not matched to a gene. The CDR3 consists of 15 residues. Per the germline V gene, CDR1 is ENHRY and CDR2 is SYGVKD. The CDR3 sequence: CAIMTGGMNTGELFY. The CDR3 DNA reads TGTGCCATCATGACAGGGGGCATGAACACCGGGGAGCTGTTTTAT.

The V gene is TRBV12-3 or TRBV12-4, the J gene TRBJ2-7; D not certain. V was shortened by 10 bases and J by 2 bases, with 15 bases between the two germline ends. The CDR3 consists of 13 residues. CDR3 in DNA: TGTGCCACCGGTAAGAGACAAGCCTACGAGCAGTACTTC. Translated: CATGKRQAYEQYF.

About this clonotype itself: This may arise from a read error, as a much more abundant clone is one base away. The chain combines TRBV5-4 with TRBJ1-1; tentatively, D is TRBD1 (6 bases). This CDR3 is 15 amino acids long. CDR1 and CDR2 (germline): SGHNT, YYREEE (reference sequence). CDR3 region: CASSLKTGSDGEALF. As DNA, the CDR3 is TGTGCCAGCAGCTTGAAAACAGGGTCAGATGGTGAAGCTCTCTTT.